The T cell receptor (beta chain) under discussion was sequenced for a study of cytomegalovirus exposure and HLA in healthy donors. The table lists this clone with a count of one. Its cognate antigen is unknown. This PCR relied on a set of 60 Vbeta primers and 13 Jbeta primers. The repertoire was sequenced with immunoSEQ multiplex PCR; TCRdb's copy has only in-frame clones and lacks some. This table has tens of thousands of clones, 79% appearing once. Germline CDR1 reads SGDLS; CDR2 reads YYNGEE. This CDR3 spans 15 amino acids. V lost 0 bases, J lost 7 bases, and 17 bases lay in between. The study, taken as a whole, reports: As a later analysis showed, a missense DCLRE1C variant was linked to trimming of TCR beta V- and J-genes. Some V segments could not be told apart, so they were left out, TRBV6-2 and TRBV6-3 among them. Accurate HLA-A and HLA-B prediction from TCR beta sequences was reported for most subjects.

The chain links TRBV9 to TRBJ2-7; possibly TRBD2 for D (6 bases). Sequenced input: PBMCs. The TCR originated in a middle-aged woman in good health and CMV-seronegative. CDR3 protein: CASSVDPSRGMEQYF. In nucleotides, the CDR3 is TGTGCCAGCAGCGTAGACCCGTCCCGGGGGATGGAGCAGTACTTC.